These 6 T cell receptor beta chains came from one sample sequenced in a study of T-cell reconstitution after alpha-beta-depleted transplantation in children. Construction of the TCRbeta library involved unique molecular identifiers. TCRdb re-analysed the PCR reads in MiXCR, keeping a single row per CDR3 protein. The sample has about 420,000 distinct CDR3 sequences, 15% to 20% seen once; the top ten hold around 30%. The material was PBMCs, mostly from graft donor cells, obtained 360 days after TCRalphabeta/CD19-depleted stem cell transplant. The receptors here all came from a boy less than two years old who had a stem cell transplant for Wiskott-Aldrich syndrome, so the T cells may come from the graft donor.

The rearrangement links TRBV7-8 to TRBJ2-1; D might be TRBD1 (5 bases). Germline CDR1 and CDR2: SGHVS and FQNEAQ. V shed 5 bases and J shed 0 bases, with 8 bases lying between them. This CDR3 has 14 residues. The CDR3 loop reads CASSRQNSYNEQFF. CDR3 sequence (DNA): TGTGCCAGCAGCCGACAGAACTCCTACAATGAGCAGTTCTTC. Full variable domain (missing parts from reference TRBV7-8 and TRBJ2-1): GAGVSQSPRYKVAKRGQDVALRCDPISGHVSLFWYQQALGQGPEFLTYFQNEAQLDKSGLPSDRFFAERPEGSVSTLKIQRTQQEDSAVYLCASSRQNSYNEQFFGPGTRLTVL.

V usage is TRBV21-1 and J usage is TRBJ2-2; the table's TRBD2 call for D was not verified on the DNA. TRBV21-1 is listed as a pseudogene. The CDR3 is 18 amino acids. The CDR3 loop is CASSKSRTAGGNTGELFF. The CDR3 DNA sequence: TGTGCCAGCAGCAAATCCCGCACGGCGGGAGGAAACACCGGGGAGCTGTTTTTT.

This clonotype appeared a few times. The rearrangement links TRBV28 to TRBJ2-7; 7 bases fit TRBD1. CDR3 length: 14 amino acids. Germline loops: CDR1 MDHEN, CDR2 SYDVKM. V shed 8 bases and J 9 bases; nucleotides not matched to a gene: 16. The CDR3 region has the DNA TGTGCCAGCCTCCCTAGGGGGCGCCCCAAAGGGCAGTACTTC. This encodes CASLPRGRPKGQYF.

This clonotype was picked up a small number of times. The V gene is TRBV4-1, the J gene TRBJ2-1; D uncertain. V was pared by 0 bases and J by 3 bases, with 15 bases between. The CDR3 has 17 residues. CDR1 and CDR2 (germline): MGHRA, YSYEKL. CDR3 residues: CASSQDSRLGIYNEQFF. The CDR3 DNA is TGCGCCAGCAGCCAAGATTCCCGTCTTGGGATCTACAATGAGCAGTTCTTC.

The chain couples TRBV7-8 to TRBJ2-3; D possibly corresponds to TRBD2 (6 bases). Germline values: CDR1 SGHVS, CDR2 FQNEAQ. The CDR3 is 14 residues long. The V end lost 7 bases, the J end lost 1 base, and 12 bases lay between the germline ends. The chain's CDR3 is CASKASAGTDTQYF. CDR3 DNA: TGTGCCAGCAAGGCTAGCGCGGGCACAGATACGCAGTATTTT. The full variable domain, rest sourced from reference TRBV7-8 and TRBJ2-3, is GAGVSQSPRYKVAKRGQDVALRCDPISGHVSLFWYQQALGQGPEFLTYFQNEAQLDKSGLPSDRFFAERPEGSVSTLKIQRTQQEDSAVYLCASKASAGTDTQYFGPGTRLTVL.

The chain couples TRBV5-1 to TRBJ2-3, with D tentatively TRBD1 or TRBD2 (5 bases each). Germline values: CDR1 SGHRS, CDR2 YFSETQ. The V gene lost 5 bases and the J gene lost 2 bases, with 9 bases spanning the gap. The CDR3 covers 13 residues. DNA of the CDR3: TGCGCCAGCAGGAGGGACCACACAGATACGCAGTATTTT. It codes for CASRRDHTDTQYF.